The TCR beta chain described here comes from a study of cytomegalovirus exposure and HLA in healthy donors. Study summary: In a later analysis, it was reported that the 120 validation repertoires had been produced on the same platform as the 666 repertoires belonging to the first cohort. Study conclusions and caveats: In vitro checks showed that a few CMV-associated chains really do target CMV antigens. High sensitivity and specificity were reportedly achieved when the classifier diagnosed cytomegalovirus status.

Measured with immunoSEQ multiplex PCR; TCRdb has only the in-frame clones, and not every one. The table includes about 74,000 clones, less than 95% detected once. Regarding this clone: Its cognate antigen is unknown.

It was the approximately 120-subject validation cohort, separate from the roughly 700-subject first cohort, to which the donors belonged. V lost 6 bases, J lost 5 bases, and 8 bases stayed unmatched. This CDR3 spans 14 amino acids. CDR1 and CDR2 (germline): LNHDA, SQIVND (reference sequence). The sequenced sample consisted of PBMCs. The rearrangement joins TRBV19 to TRBJ1-2; 8 bases map to TRBD1. The sequence derives from a woman younger than 35 in good health and CMV-seropositive. CDR3: CASSSGQGDYGYTF. The CDR3 DNA follows: TGTGCCAGTAGCTCAGGACAGGGTGATTATGGCTACACCTTC.